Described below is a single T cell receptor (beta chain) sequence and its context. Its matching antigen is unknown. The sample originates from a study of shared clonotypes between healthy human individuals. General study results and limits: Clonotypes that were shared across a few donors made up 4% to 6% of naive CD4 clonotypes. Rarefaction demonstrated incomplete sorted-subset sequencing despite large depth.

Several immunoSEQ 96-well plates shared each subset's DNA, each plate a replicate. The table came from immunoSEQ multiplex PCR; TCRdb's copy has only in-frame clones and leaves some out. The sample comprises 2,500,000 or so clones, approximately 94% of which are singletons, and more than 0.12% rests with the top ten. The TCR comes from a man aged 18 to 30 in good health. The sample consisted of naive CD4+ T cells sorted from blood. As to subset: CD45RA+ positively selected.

The CDR3 is CASNRQGSDSPLHF. CDR3 nucleotide sequence: TGTGCCAGCAACAGACAGGGCTCCGATTCACCCCTCCACTTT. The rearrangement links TRBV9 to TRBJ1-6, with TRBD1 matching over 7 bases. The V gene end was trimmed by 6 bases and the J gene end by 8 bases; junction bases not matched to a gene: 8. Per the germline V gene, CDR1 is SGDLS and CDR2 is YYNGEE. The CDR3 has 14 residues.